The clone carrying this T cell receptor (beta chain) occurred a few times. Its target is unknown. TCRdb recomputed calls from the 5' RACE reads with MiXCR, one row per CDR3 protein. The sample holds about 430,000 distinct CDR3 sequences, roughly 18% seen once. The source of the sample is a study of T-cell memory formation after mild COVID-19. Study-wide findings and caveats: Within pre-infection memory, some responding clones were found, suggesting cross-reactive memory joined. Clones that contracted clustered mainly in CM and EM if CD4+ and in EMRA if CD8+.

CDR3 length: 12 amino acids. V dropped 3 bases and J dropped 12 bases, with 11 bases sitting between them. The V gene's germline CDR1 is SEHNR and CDR2 FQNEAQ (reference sequence). V is TRBV7-9 and J is TRBJ1-4, with D hard to call. The sequence was collected from a man younger than 35 who had mild COVID-19 (a few samples of this study predate the infection). Cell type and time point are not known. The sequenced sample was PBMCs or a T cell subset sorted from them (not recorded which). CDR3 in DNA: TGTGCCAGCAGCTTTCCGAGGGCGGAACTGTTTTTT. Encoded protein: CASSFPRAELFF.